The rows below give T cell receptor beta chains drawn from one sample of a study of early stage breast cancer tumors. Profiled with immunoSEQ multiplex PCR; TCRdb holds only in-frame clones, not every one. Of 5,000 to 5,500 clones listed, 65% to 80% are singletons. What was sequenced was breast tumor tissue. The receptors were gathered from a person in their 60s with breast cancer. The CDR3 runs from the conserved cysteine through the conserved F or W. D genes are given only for firm matches. The size entry is marked missing in some rows and otherwise reads once, few, many or a size class.

d_call j_call v_call clone_size cdr3_nt cdr3_aa
TRBD2 TRBJ2-3 TRBV7-6 NA TGTGCCAGCAGCCCCCGTGAAGCCGGGACTAGCGGGAGGGCCGTCACAGATACGCAGTATTTT CASSPREAGTSGRAVTDTQYF
TRBD2 TRBJ2-5 TRBV5-1 NA TGCGCCAGCAGCGGGGGAGGGTCCCGGGCAGAGACCCAGTACTTC CASSGGGSRAETQYF
TRBD1 TRBJ1-1 TRBV2 NA TGTGCCAGCAGCCAACAACAGGGGATCACTGAAGCTTTCTTT CASSQQQGITEAFF
NA TRBJ2-7 TRBV30 NA TGTGCCGCAACAGGTCCTACCTACGAGCAGTACTTC CAATGPTYEQYF
NA TRBJ1-6 TRBV7-8 NA TGTGCCAGCAGCTTAAGTCGCGGGAATTCACCCCTCCACTTT CASSLSRGNSPLHF
TRBD1 TRBJ1-4 TRBV5-1 NA TGCGCCAGCAGCCCAGACAGGGTAGGAGAAAAACTGTTTTTT CASSPDRVGEKLFF
NA TRBJ2-2 TRBV30 NA TGTGCCTGGAGTGGGGCCGGGGAGCTGTTTTTT CAWSGAGELFF
NA TRBJ1-5 TRBV7-9 NA TGTGCCAGCAGCACCTTTTATAGCAATCAGCCCCAGCATTTT CASSTFYSNQPQHF
TRBD2 TRBJ2-7 TRBV7-9 few TGTGCCAGCAGCCCAACTAGCGGGAGGGACCTCTCCTACGAGCAGTACTTC CASSPTSGRDLSYEQYF
TRBD1 TRBJ2-1 TRBV28 NA TGTGCCAGCAGTTTAAGGGGACAGGGGGAGTTCTTC CASSLRGQGEFF
TRBD1 TRBJ1-2 TRBV30 few TGTGCCTGGACGACAGGGCACTATGGCTACACCTTC CAWTTGHYGYTF
NA TRBJ2-2 TRBV6-1 NA TGTGCCAGCAGTGAATCTGCTGCTCAAGACACCGGGGAGCTGTTTTTT CASSESAAQDTGELFF
NA TRBJ2-7 TRBV5-1 NA TGCGCCAGCAGCTCAACCGGGACCCTCTCCTACGAGCAGTACTTC CASSSTGTLSYEQYF
NA TRBJ1-6 TRBV6-5 NA TGTGCCAGCTCGAACTATAATTCACCCCTCCACTTT CASSNYNSPLHF
TRBD1 TRBJ1-1 TRBV30 once TGTGCCTGGAGTTTAGGACAGGGCCTAGAAGCTTTCTTT CAWSLGQGLEAFF
NA TRBJ2-2 TRBV9 NA TGTGCCAGCAGCGTACAGGGGTCCACCGGGGAGCTGTTTTTT CASSVQGSTGELFF
NA TRBJ2-3 TRBV27 NA TGTGCCAGCAGTTTAGGGACCTACACAGATACGCAGTATTTT CASSLGTYTDTQYF
TRBD1 TRBJ2-5 TRBV5-1 NA TGCGCCAGCAGCTTAGACAGGGTGGGCCAAGAGACCCAGTACTTC CASSLDRVGQETQYF
TRBD1 TRBJ2-5 TRBV13 NA TGTGCCAGCAGCCCCGCCGACAGGGTGGAAGAGACCCAGTACTTC CASSPADRVEETQYF
TRBD1 TRBJ2-3 TRBV5-1 NA TGCGCCAGCAGCCCAATGACAGGGCAACCTGGGGATACGCAGTATTTT CASSPMTGQPGDTQYF
NA TRBJ2-3 TRBV19 NA TGTGCCAGTAGTCAGGTGGGGGCGGGCACAGATACGCAGTATTTT CASSQVGAGTDTQYF
NA TRBJ1-2 TRBV18 few TGTGCCAGCTCACCTCCATTGGACATAAACTATGGCTACACCTTC CASSPPLDINYGYTF